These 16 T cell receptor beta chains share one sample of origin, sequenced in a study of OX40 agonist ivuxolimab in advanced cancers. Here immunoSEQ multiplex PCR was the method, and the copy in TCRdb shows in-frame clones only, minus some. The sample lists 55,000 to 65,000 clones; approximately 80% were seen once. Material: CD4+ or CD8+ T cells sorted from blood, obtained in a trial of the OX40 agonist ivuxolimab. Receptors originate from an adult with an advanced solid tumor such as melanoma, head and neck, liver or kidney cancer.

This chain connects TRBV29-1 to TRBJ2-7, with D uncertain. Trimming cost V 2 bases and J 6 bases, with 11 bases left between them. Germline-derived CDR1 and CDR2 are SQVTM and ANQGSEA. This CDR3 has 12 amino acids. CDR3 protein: CSVERSRSEQYF. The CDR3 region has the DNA TGCAGCGTTGAACGCTCGAGGTCCGAGCAGTACTTC.

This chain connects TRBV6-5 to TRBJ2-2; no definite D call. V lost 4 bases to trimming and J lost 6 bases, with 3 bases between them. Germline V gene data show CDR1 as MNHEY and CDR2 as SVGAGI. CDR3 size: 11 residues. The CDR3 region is CASSSAGELFF. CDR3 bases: TGTGCCAGCAGTTCGGCCGGGGAGCTGTTTTTT.

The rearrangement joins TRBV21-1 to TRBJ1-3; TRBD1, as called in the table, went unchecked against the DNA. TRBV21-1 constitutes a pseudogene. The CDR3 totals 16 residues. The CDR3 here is CAAPMGQESSGNTIYF. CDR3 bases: TGTGCCGCCCCGATGGGACAGGAGAGCTCTGGAAACACCATATATTTT.

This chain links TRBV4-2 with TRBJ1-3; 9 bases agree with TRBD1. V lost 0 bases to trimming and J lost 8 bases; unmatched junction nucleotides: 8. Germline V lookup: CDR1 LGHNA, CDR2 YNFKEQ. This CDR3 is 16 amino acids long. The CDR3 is CASSQDPGQGLDTIYF. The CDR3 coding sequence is TGTGCCAGCAGCCAAGATCCGGGACAGGGTCTAGACACCATATATTTT.

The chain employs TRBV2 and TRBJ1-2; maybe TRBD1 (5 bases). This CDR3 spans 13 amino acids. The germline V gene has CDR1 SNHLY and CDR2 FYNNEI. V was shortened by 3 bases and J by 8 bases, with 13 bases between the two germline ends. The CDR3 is CASSDSGYRGYTF. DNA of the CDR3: TGTGCCAGCAGTGATTCAGGGTATCGCGGCTACACCTTC.

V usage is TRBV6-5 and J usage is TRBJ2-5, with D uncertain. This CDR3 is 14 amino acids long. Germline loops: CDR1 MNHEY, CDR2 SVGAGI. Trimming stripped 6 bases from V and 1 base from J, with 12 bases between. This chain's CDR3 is CASSPLGSQETQYF. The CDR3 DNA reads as TGTGCCAGCAGCCCTCTAGGGTCCCAAGAGACCCAGTACTTC.

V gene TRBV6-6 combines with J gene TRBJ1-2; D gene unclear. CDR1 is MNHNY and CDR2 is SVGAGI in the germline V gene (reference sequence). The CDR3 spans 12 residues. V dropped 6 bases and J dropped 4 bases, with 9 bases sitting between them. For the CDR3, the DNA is TGTGCCAGCAGCACCGACGGCTATGGCTACACCTTC. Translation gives CASSTDGYGYTF.

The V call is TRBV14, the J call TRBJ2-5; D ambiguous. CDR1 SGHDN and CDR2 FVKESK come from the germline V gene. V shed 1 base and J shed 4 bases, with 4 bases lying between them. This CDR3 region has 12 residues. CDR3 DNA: TGTGCCAGCAGCCAAGTAATAGAGACCCAGTACTTC. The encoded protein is CASSQVIETQYF.

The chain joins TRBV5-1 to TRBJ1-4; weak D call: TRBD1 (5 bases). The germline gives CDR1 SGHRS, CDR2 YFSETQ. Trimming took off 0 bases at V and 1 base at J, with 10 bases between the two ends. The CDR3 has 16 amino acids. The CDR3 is CASSLEQGVTNEKLFF. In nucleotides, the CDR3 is TGCGCCAGCAGCTTGGAGCAGGGAGTAACTAATGAAAAACTGTTTTTT.

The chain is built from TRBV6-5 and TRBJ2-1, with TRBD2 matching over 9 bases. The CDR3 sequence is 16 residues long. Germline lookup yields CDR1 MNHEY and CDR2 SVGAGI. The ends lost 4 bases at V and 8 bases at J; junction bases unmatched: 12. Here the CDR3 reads CASSFLAGPLGDEQFF. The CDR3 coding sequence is TGTGCCAGCAGTTTCCTAGCGGGACCCTTAGGGGATGAGCAGTTCTTC.

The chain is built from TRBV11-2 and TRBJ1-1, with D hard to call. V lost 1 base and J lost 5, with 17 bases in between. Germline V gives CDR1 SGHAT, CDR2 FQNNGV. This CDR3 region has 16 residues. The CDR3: CASSLGHYGVRTEAFF. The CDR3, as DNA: TGTGCCAGCAGCTTAGGACATTATGGGGTGCGGACTGAAGCTTTCTTT.

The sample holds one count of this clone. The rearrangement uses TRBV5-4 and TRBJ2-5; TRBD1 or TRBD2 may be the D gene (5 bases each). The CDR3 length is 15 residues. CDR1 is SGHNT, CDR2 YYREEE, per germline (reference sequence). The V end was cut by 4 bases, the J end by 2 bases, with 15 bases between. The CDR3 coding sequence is TGTGCCAGCAGCCCCCCGGGACCAAAACAAGAGACCCAGTACTTC. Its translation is CASSPPGPKQETQYF.

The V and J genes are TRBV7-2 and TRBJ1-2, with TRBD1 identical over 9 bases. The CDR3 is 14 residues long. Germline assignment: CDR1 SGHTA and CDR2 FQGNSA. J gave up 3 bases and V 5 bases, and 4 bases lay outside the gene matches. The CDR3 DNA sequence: TGTGCCAGCAGCGACCGGACAGGGGACTATGGCTACACCTTC. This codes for CASSDRTGDYGYTF.

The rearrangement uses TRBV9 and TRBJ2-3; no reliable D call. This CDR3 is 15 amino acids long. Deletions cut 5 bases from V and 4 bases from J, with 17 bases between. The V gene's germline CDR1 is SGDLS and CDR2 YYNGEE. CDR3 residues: CASRPRAQAPDTQYF. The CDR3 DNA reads TGTGCCAGCAGGCCTCGGGCCCAGGCTCCAGATACGCAGTATTTT. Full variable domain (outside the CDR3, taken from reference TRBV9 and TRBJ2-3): DSGVTQTPKHLITATGQRVTLRCSPRSGDLSVYWYQQSLDQGLQFLIQYYNGEERAKGNILERFSAQQFPDLHSELNLSSLELGDSALYFCASRPRAQAPDTQYFGPGTRLTVL.

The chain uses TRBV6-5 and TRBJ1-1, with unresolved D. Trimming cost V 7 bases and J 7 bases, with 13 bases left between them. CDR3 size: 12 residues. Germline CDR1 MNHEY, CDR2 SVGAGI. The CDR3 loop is CASNSFRDEAFF. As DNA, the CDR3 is TGTGCCAGCAATAGTTTCCGGGATGAAGCTTTCTTT.

Written as DNA, the CDR3 is TGTGCCAGCAGTTCCCCCTCCCGGGGGCCCCCCTACGAGCAGTACTTC. This codes for CASSSPSRGPPYEQYF. This chain joins TRBV28 and TRBJ2-7; D possibly uses TRBD1 or TRBD2 (6 bases each). The V gene's germline CDR1 is MDHEN and CDR2 SYDVKM. Trimming shortened V by 4 bases and J by 2 bases, and 18 bases separated the two germline ends. This CDR3 has 16 residues.